This TCR beta chain is from a study of T cell changes during pregnancy in multiple sclerosis. Between the trimmed V and J ends, which lost 1 base and 8 bases, there was a span of 15 bases. This CDR3 spans 14 amino acids. The germline V gene has CDR1 SGHNT and CDR2 YYREEE (reference sequence). Some clones are missing from TCRdb's copy, which holds only in-frame ones; the method was immunoSEQ multiplex PCR. Of 70,000 to 95,000 clones listed, about 93% were seen once; the top ten hold about 1.6%. The chain carries TRBV5-4 and TRBJ1-2; the D gene is possibly TRBD1 (6 bases). The sample was peripheral blood, taken after pregnancy. The receptor comes from a female donor in good health, enrolled as a control in a pregnancy study. The CDR3 sequence: CASSLWQGMRGYTF. The CDR3 nucleotides read TGTGCCAGCAGCTTGTGGCAGGGGATGAGAGGCTACACCTTC.